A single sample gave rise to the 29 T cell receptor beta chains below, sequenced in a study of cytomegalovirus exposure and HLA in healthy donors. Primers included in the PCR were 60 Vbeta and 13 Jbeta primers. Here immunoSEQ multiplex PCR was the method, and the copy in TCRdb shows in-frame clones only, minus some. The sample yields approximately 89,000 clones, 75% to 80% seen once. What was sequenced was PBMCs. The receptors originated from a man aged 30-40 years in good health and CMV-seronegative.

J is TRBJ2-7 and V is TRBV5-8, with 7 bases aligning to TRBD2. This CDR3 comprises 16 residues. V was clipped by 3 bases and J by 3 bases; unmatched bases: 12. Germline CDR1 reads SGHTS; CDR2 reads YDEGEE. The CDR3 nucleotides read TGTGCCAGCAGCTATGGAGGCGGGGGACTGGGCTACGAGCAGTACTTC. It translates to CASSYGGGGLGYEQYF.

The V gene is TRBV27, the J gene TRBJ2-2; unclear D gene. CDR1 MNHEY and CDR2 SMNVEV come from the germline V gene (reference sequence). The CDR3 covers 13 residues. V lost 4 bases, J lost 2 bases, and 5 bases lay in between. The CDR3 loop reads CASSSYNTGELFF. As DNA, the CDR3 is TGTGCCAGCAGTTCCTATAACACCGGGGAGCTGTTTTTT.

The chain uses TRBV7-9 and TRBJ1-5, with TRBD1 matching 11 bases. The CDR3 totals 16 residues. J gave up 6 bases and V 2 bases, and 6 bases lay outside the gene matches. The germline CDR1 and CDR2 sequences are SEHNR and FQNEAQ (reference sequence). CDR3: CASSLSGTGGSQPQHF. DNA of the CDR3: TGTGCCAGCAGCTTATCGGGGACAGGGGGTTCTCAGCCCCAGCATTTT.

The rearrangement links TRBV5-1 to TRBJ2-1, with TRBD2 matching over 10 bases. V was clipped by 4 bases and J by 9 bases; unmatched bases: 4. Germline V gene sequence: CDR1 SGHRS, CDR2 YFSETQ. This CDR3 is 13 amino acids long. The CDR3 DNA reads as TGCGCCAGCAGCCCTAGCGGGAGTTGTGAGCAGTTCTTC. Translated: CASSPSGSCEQFF.

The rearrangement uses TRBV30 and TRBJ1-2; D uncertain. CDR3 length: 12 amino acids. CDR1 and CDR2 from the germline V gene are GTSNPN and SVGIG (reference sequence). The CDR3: CAIGLGSYGYTF. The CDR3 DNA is TGTGCGATAGGCCTGGGCTCCTATGGCTACACCTTC.

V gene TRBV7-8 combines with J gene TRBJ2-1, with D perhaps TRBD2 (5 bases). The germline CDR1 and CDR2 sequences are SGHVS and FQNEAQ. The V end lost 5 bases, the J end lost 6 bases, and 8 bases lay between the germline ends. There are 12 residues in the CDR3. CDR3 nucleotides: TGTGCCAGCAGCCCCGGACTCAATGAGCAGTTCTTC. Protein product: CASSPGLNEQFF.

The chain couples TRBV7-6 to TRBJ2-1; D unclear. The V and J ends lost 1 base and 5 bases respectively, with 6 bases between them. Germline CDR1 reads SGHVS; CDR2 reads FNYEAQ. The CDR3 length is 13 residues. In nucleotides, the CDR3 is TGTGCCAGCAGCTTAGGGCCCCACAATGAGCAGTTCTTC. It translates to CASSLGPHNEQFF. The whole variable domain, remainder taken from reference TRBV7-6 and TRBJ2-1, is GAGVSQSPRYKVTKRGQDVALRCDPISGHVSLYWYRQALGQGPEFLTYFNYEAQQDKSGLPNDRFSAERPEGSISTLTIQRTEQRDSAMYRCASSLGPHNEQFFGPGTRLTVL.

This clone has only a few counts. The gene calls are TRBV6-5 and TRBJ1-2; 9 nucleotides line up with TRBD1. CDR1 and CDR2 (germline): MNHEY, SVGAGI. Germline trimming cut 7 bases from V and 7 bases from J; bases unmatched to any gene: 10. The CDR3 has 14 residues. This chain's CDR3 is CASNPGQGLSGYTF. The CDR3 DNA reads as TGTGCCAGCAACCCTGGACAGGGGTTAAGTGGCTACACCTTC.

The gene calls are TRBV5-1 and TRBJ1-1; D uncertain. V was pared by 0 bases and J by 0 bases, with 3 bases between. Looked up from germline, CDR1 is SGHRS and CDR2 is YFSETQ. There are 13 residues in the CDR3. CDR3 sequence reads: CASSLVVNTEAFF. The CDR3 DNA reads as TGCGCCAGCAGCTTGGTAGTGAACACTGAAGCTTTCTTT.

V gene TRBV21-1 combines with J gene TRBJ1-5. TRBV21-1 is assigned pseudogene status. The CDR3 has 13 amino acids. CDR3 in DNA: TGTGCCAGCCCCCAGGGAGGAGGACAGCCCCAGCATTTT. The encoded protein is CASPQGGGQPQHF.

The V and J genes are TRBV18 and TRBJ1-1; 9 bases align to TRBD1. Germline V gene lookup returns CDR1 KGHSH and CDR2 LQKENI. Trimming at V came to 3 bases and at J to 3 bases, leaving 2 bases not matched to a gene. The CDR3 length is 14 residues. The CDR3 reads CASSPRQGDTEAFF. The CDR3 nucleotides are TGTGCCAGCTCACCTAGACAGGGGGACACTGAAGCTTTCTTT.

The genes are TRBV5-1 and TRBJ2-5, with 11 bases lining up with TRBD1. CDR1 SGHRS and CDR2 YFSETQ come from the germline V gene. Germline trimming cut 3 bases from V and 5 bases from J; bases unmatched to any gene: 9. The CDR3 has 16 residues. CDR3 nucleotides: TGCGCCAGCAGCTCCGGGACAGGGGGTTTTGTTGAGACCCAGTACTTC. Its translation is CASSSGTGGFVETQYF.

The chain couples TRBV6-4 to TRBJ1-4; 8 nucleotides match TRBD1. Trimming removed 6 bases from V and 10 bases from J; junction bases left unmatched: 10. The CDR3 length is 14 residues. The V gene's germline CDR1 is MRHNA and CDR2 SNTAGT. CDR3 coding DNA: TGTGCCAGCAGCCAGGGGCCAGGGGGCAGAAAACTGTTTTTT. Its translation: CASSQGPGGRKLFF.

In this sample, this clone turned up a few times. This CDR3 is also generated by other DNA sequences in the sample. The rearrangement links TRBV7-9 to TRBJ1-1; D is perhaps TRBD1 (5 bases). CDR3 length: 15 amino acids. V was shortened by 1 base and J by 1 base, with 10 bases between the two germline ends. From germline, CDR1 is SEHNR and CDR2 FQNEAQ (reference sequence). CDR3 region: CASSLGWGENTEAFF. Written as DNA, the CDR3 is TGTGCCAGCAGCTTAGGGTGGGGGGAGAACACTGAAGCTTTCTTT.

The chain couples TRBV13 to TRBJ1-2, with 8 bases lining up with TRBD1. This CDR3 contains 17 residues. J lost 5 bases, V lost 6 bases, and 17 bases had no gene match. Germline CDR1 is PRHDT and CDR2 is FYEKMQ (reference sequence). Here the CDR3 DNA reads TGTGCCAGCAGTTTACGAGGGGATCAGGGGGCCGGTTATGGCTACACCTTC. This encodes CASSLRGDQGAGYGYTF.

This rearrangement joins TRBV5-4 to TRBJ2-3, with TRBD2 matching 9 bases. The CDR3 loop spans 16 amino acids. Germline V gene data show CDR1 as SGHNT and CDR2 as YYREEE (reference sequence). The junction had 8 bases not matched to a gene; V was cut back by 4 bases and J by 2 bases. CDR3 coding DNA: TGTGCCAGCAGCCCCCTAGCGGGGTCCTACACAGATACGCAGTATTTT. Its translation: CASSPLAGSYTDTQYF.

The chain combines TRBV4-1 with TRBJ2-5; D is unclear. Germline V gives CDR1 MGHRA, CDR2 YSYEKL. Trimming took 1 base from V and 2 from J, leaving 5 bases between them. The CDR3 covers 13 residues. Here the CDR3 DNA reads TGCGCCAGCAGCCAAGCGCGGCAAGAGACCCAGTACTTC. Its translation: CASSQARQETQYF.

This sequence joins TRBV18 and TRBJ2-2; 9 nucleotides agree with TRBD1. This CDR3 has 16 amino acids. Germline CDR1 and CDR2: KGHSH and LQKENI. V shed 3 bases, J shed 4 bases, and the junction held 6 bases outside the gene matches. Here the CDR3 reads CASSPSEQGATGELFF. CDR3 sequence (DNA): TGTGCCAGCTCACCTAGTGAACAGGGGGCCACCGGGGAGCTGTTTTTT.

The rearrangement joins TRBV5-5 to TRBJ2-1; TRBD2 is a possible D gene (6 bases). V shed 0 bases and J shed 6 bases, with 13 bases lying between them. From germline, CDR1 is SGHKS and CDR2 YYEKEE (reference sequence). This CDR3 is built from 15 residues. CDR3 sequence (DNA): TGTGCCAGCAGCTTGGCCGCGGGATACACCAATGAGCAGTTCTTC. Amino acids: CASSLAAGYTNEQFF. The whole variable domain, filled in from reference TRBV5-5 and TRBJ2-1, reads DAGVTQSPTHLIKTRGQQVTLRCSPISGHKSVSWYQQVLGQGPQFIFQYYEKEERGRGNFPDRFSARQFPNYSSELNVNALLLGDSALYLCASSLAAGYTNEQFFGPGTRLTVL.

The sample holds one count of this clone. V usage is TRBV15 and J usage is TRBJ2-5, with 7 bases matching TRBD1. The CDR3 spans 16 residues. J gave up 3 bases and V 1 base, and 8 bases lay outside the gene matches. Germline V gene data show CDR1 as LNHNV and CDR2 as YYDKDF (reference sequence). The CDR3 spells CATSRGQGYGEETQYF. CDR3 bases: TGTGCCACCAGCAGAGGACAGGGTTACGGAGAAGAGACCCAGTACTTC.

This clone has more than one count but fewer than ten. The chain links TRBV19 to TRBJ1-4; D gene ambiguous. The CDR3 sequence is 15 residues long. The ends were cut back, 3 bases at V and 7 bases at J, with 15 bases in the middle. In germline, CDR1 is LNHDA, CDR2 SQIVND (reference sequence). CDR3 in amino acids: CASSIPPGEGEKLFF. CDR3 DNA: TGTGCCAGTAGTATCCCCCCGGGAGAGGGTGAAAAACTGTTTTTT. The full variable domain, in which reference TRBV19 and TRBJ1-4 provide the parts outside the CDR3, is DGGITQSPKYLFRKEGQNVTLSCEQNLNHDAMYWYRQDPGQGLRLIYYSQIVNDFQKGDIAEGYSVSREKKESFPLTVTSAQKNPTAFYLCASSIPPGEGEKLFFGSGTQLSVL.

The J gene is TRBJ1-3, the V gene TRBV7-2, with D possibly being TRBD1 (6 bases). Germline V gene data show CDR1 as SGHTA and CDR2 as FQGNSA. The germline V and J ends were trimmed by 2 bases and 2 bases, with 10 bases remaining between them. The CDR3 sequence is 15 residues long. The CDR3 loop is CASSLSTGTGNTIYF. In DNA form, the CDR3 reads TGTGCCAGCAGCTTAAGTACAGGGACTGGAAACACCATATATTTT.

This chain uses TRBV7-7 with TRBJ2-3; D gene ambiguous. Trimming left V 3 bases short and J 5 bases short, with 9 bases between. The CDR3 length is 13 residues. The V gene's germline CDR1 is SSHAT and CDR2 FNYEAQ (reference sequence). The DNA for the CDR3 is TGTGCCAGCAGCTTGCGGCCCCTAGATACGCAGTATTTT. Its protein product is CASSLRPLDTQYF.

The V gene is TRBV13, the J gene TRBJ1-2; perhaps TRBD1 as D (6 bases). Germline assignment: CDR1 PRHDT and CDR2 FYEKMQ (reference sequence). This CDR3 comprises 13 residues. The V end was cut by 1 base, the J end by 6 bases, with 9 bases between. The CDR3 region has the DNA TGTGCCAGCAGCTTAGTATCAGGGGATGGCTACACCTTC. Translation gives CASSLVSGDGYTF. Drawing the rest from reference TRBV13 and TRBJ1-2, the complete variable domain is AAGVIQSPRHLIKEKRETATLKCYPIPRHDTVYWYQQGPGQDPQFLISFYEKMQSDKGSIPDRFSAQQFSDYHSELNMSSLELGDSALYFCASSLVSGDGYTFGSGTRLTVV.

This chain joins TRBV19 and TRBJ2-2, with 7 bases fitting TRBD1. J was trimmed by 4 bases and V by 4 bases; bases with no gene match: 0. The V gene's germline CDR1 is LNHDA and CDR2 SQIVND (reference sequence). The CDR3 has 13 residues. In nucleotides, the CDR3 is TGTGCCAGTAGTAGACAGGGCACCGGGGAGCTGTTTTTT. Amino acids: CASSRQGTGELFF.

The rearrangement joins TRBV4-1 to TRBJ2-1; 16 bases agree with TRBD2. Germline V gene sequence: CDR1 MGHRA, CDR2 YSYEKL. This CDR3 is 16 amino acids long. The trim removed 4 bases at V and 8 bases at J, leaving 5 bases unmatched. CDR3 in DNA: TGCGCCAGCAGCCCTGGGACTAGCGGGAGGGTCTATGAGCAGTTCTTC. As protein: CASSPGTSGRVYEQFF.

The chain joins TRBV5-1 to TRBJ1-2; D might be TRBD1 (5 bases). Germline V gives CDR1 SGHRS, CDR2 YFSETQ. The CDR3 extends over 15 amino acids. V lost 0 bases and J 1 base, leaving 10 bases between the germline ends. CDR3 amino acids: CASSLGRVGNYGYTF. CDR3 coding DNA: TGCGCCAGCAGCTTGGGCAGGGTCGGTAACTATGGCTACACCTTC.

The CDR3 is CASSSGQGGSGNTIYF. The CDR3 DNA follows: TGTGCCAGCAGCTCAGGACAGGGGGGCTCTGGAAACACCATATATTTT. The J gene is TRBJ1-3, the V gene TRBV7-6, with 10 bases aligning to TRBD1. V was clipped by 4 bases and J by 0 bases; unmatched bases: 3. The CDR3 is 16 amino acids. CDR1 is SGHVS and CDR2 is FNYEAQ in the germline V gene.

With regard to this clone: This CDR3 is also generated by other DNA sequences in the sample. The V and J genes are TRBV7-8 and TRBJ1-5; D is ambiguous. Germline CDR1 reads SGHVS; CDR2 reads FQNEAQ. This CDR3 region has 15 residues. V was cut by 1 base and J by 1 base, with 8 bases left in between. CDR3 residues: CASSLERGSNQPQHF. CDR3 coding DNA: TGTGCCAGCAGCTTAGAAAGAGGGAGCAATCAGCCCCAGCATTTT.